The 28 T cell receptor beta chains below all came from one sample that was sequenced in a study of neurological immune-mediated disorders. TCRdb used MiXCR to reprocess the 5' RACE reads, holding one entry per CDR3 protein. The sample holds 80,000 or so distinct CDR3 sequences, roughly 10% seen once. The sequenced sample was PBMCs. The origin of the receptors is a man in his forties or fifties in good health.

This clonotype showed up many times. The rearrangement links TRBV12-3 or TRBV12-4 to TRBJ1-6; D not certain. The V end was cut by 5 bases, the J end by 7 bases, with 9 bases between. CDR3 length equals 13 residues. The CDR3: CASSAERNSPLHF. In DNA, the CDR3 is TGTGCCAGCAGTGCGGAAAGGAATTCACCCCTCCACTTT.

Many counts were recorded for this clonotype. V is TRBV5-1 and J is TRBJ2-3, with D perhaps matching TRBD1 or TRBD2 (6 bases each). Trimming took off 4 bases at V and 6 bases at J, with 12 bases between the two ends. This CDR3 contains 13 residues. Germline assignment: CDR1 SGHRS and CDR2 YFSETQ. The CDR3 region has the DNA TGCGCCAGCAGCCCCGAAGGGGGGGATACGCAGTATTTT. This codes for CASSPEGGDTQYF.

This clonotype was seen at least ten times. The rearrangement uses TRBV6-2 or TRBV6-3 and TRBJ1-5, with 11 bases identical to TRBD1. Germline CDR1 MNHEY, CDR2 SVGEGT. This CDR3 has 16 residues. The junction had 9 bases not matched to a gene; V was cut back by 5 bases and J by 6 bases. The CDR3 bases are TGTGCCAGCAGTCCGCAGGACAGGGGGCTGTCTCAGCCCCAGCATTTT. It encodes CASSPQDRGLSQPQHF.

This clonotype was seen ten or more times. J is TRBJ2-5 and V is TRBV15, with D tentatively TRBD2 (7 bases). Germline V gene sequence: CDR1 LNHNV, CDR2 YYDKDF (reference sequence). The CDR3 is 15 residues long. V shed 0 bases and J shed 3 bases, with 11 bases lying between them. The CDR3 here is CATSRDRGAKETQYF. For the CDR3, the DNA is TGTGCCACCAGCAGAGATCGGGGGGCGAAAGAGACCCAGTACTTC.

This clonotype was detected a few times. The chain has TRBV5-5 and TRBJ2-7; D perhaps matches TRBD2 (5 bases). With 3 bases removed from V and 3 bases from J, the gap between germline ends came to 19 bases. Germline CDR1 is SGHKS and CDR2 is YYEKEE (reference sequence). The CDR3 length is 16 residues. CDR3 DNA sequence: TGTGCCAGCAGCTCCGCCGATCCGTGGAGCGGCTACGAGCAGTACTTC. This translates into CASSSADPWSGYEQYF.

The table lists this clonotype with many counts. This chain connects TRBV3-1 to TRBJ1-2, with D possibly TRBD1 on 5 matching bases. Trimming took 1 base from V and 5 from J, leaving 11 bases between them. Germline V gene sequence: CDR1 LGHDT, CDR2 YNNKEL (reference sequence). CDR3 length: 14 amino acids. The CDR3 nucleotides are TGTGCCAGCAGCCAAGCGGCAGGGACGTATGGCTACACCTTC. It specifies CASSQAAGTYGYTF.

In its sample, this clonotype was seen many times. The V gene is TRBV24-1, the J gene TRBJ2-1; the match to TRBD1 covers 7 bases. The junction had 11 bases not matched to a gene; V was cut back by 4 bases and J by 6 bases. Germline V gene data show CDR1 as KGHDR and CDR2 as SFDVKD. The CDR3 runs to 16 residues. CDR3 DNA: TGTGCCACCAGTGAGCACCGGGACAGTGGAGTCAATGAGCAGTTCTTC. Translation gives CATSEHRDSGVNEQFF.

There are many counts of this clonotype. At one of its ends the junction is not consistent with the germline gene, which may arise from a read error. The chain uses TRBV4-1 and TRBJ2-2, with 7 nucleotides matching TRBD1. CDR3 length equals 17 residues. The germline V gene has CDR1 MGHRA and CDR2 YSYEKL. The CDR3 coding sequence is TGTGCCAGCAGCCAGGCCCCTAGGGGGCGGAACACCGGGGAGCTGTTTTTT. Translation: CASSQAPRGRNTGELFF.

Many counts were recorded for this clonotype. CDR3 sequence (DNA): TGTGCCAGCAGTTCGGGACAGGGGGCTTATCAGCCCCAGCATTTT. Protein product: CASSSGQGAYQPQHF. This chain links TRBV12-3 or TRBV12-4 with TRBJ1-5, with 12 bases lining up with TRBD1. CDR3 length equals 15 residues. Trimming cost V 4 bases and J 5 bases; bases outside gene matches: 3.

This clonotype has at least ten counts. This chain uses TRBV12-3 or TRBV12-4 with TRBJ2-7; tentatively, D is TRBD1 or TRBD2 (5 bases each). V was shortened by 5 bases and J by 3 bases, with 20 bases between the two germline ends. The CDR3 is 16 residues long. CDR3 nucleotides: TGTGCCAGCAGTCTGAATCCCGGGACGGCCCGCTACGAGCAGTACTTC. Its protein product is CASSLNPGTARYEQYF.

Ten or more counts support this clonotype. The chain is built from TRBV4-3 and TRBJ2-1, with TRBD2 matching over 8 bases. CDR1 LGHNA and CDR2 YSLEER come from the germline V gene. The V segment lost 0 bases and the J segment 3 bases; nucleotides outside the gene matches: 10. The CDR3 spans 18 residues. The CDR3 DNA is TGCGCCAGCAGCCAAGATCCCTTCGGGACTAGGGTCTACAATGAGCAGTTCTTC. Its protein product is CASSQDPFGTRVYNEQFF.

DNA for the CDR3: TGTGCCAGCAGCGACGACAGGGGGCTGGTGAACACTGAAGCTTTCTTT. It is translated as CASSDDRGLVNTEAFF. The V call is TRBV7-2, the J call TRBJ1-1, with TRBD1 matching over 10 bases. Germline CDR1 reads SGHTA; CDR2 reads FQGNSA. J lost 0 bases, V lost 5 bases, and 6 bases had no gene match. The CDR3 spans 16 residues. The variable domain in full, with the rest retrieved from reference TRBV7-2 and TRBJ1-1, is GAGVSQSPSNKVTEKGKDVELRCDPISGHTALYWYRQSLGQGLEFLIYFQGNSAPDKSGLPSDRFSAERTGGSVSTLTIQRTQQEDSAVYLCASSDDRGLVNTEAFFGQGTRLTVV.

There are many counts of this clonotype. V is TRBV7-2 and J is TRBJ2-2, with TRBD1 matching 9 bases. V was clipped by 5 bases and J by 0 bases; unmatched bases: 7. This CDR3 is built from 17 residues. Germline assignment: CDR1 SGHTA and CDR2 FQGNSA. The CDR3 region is CASSPRTGDPNTGELFF. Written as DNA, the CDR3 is TGTGCCAGCAGCCCGCGGACAGGGGACCCGAACACCGGGGAGCTGTTTTTT.

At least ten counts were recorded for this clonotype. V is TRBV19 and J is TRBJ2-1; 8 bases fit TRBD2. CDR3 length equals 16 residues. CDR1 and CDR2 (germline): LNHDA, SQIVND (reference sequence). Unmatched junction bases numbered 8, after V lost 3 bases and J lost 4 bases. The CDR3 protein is CASSIPGGAWYNEQFF. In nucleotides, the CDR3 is TGTGCCAGTAGTATCCCCGGGGGGGCATGGTACAATGAGCAGTTCTTC. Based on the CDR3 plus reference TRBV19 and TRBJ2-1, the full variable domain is DGGITQSPKYLFRKEGQNVTLSCEQNLNHDAMYWYRQDPGQGLRLIYYSQIVNDFQKGDIAEGYSVSREKKESFPLTVTSAQKNPTAFYLCASSIPGGAWYNEQFFGPGTRLTVL.

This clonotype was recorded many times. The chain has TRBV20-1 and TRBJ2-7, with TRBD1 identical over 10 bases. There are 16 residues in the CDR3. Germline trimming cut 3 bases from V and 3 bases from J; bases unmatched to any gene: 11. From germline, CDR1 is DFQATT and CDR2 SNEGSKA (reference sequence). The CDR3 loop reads CSASRSGTGAVYEQYF. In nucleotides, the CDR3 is TGCAGTGCTAGCCGATCCGGGACAGGGGCCGTCTACGAGCAGTACTTC.

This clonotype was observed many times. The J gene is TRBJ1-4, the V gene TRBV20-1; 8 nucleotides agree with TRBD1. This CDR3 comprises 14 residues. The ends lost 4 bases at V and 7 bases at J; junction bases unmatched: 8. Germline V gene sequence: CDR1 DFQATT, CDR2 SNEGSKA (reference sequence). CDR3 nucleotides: TGCAGTGCTATCCCCAGGGGGCAAGGTGAAAAACTGTTTTTT. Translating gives CSAIPRGQGEKLFF.

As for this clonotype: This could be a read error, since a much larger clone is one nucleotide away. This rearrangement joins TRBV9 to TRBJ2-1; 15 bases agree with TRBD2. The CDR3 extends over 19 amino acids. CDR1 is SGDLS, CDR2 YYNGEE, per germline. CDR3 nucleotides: TGTGCCAGCAGCGCTGTCCCGGGACTAGCGGGGGGACTAGACAATAAGCAGTTCTTC. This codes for CASSAVPGLAGGLDNKQFF.

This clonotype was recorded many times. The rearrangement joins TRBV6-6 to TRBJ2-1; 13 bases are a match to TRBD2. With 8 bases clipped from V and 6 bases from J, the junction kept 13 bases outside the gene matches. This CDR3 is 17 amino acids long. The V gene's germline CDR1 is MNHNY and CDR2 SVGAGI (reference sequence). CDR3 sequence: CASGDSKLAGGPNEQFF. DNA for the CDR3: TGTGCCAGCGGCGACTCGAAACTAGCGGGAGGGCCCAATGAGCAGTTCTTC.

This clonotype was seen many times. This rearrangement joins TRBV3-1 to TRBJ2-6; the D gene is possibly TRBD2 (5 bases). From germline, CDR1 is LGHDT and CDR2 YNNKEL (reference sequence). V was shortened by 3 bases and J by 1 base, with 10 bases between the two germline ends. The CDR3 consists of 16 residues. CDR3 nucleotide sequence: TGTGCCAGCAGCCAGAGACTAACTTCTGGGGCCAACGTCCTGACTTTC. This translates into CASSQRLTSGANVLTF.

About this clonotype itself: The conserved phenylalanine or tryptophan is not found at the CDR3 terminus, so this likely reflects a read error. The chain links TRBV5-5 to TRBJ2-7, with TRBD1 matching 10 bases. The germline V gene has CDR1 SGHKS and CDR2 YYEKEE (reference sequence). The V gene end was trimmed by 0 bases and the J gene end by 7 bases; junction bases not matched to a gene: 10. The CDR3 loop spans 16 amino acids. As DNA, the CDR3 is TGTGCCAGCAGCTTGGAATGGACAGGGGGACCTACGGAGCAGTACTTA. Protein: CASSLEWTGGPTEQYL.

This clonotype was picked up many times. DNA of the CDR3: TGTGCCAGCAGCTCCCTGGGGGGTAGCAATCAGCCCCAGCATTTT. It is translated as CASSSLGGSNQPQHF. The rearrangement joins TRBV5-5 to TRBJ1-5, with D possibly matching TRBD1 (5 bases). This CDR3 spans 15 amino acids. The V gene lost 3 bases and the J gene lost 0 bases, with 10 bases spanning the gap. CDR1 and CDR2 from the germline V gene are SGHKS and YYEKEE (reference sequence).

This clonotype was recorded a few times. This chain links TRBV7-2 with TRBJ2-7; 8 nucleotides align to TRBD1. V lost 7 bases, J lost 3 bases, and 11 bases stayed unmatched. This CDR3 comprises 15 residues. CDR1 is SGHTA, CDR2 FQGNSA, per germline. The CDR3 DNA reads TGTGCCAGCAACCGCCCCGGACAGGGAGACTACGAGCAGTACTTC. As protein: CASNRPGQGDYEQYF.

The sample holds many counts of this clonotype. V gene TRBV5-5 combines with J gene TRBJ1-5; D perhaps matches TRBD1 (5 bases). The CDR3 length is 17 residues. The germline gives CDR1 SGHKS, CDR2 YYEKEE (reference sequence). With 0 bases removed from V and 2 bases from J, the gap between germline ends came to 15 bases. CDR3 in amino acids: CASSLGQGRNGNQPQHF. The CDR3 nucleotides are TGTGCCAGCAGCTTGGGGCAGGGTAGGAATGGCAATCAGCCCCAGCATTTT.

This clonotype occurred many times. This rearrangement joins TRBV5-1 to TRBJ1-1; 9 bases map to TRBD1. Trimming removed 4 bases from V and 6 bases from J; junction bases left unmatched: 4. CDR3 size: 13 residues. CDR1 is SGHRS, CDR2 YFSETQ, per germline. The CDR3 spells CASSPRTGAEAFF. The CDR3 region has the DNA TGCGCCAGCAGCCCAAGGACAGGGGCTGAAGCTTTCTTT. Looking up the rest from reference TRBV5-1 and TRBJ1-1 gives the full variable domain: KAGVTQTPRYLIKTRGQQVTLSCSPISGHRSVSWYQQTPGQGLQFLFEYFSETQRNKGNFPGRFSGRQFSNSRSEMNVSTLELGDSALYLCASSPRTGAEAFFGQGTRLTVV.

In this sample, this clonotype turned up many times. The CDR3 sequence: CASSPFGGGSHNEQFF. CDR3 nucleotide sequence: TGCGCCAGCAGTCCATTCGGCGGGGGGTCCCACAATGAGCAGTTCTTC. This chain connects TRBV10-2 to TRBJ2-1; the match to TRBD2 covers 8 bases. CDR1 and CDR2 (germline): WSHSY, SAAADI. The CDR3 length is 16 residues. V gave up 5 bases and J gave up 5 bases; unmatched junction bases: 11.

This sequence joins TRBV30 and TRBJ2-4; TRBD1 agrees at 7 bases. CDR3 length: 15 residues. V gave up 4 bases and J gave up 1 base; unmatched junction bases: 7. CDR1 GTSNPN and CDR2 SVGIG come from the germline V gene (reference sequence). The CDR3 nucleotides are TGTGCCTGGAACGACAGGGCCAGGGCCAAAAACATTCAGTACTTC. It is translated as CAWNDRARAKNIQYF.

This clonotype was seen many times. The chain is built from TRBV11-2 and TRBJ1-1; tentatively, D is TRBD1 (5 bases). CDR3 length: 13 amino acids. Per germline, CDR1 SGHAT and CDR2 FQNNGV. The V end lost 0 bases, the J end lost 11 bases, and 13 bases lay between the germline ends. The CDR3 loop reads CASSLDRGGAAFF. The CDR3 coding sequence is TGTGCCAGCAGCTTAGATCGTGGAGGGGCCGCTTTCTTT.

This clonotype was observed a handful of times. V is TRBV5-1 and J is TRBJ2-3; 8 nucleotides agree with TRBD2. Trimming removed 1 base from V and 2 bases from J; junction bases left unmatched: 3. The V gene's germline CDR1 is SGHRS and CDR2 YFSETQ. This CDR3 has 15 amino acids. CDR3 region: CASSLLTSDTDTQYF. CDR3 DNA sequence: TGCGCCAGCAGCTTGCTGACTAGCGACACAGATACGCAGTATTTT.